This T cell receptor (beta chain) was obtained from a study of shared clonotypes between healthy human individuals. Notes on the study in general: Relative to their counterparts shared across all four donors, non-shared clonotypes exhibited diminished generation probabilities.

The data were produced by immunoSEQ multiplex PCR, yet TCRdb's version contains in-frame clones alone and is incomplete. In the table there are about 1 million clones, approximately 70% of which are singletons. Germline assignment: CDR1 DFQATT and CDR2 SNEGSKA (reference sequence). CDR3 length: 11 amino acids. V was clipped by 2 bases and J by 0 bases, with 1 base between them. Details on this clone: Antigen specificity is unknown. The same CDR3 arises from other DNA sequences in this sample as well.

The chain links TRBV20-1 to TRBJ2-5, with no clear D. The material sequenced was memory CD4+ T cells sorted from blood. The subset is: CD45RA-negative fraction. The clonotype comes from a man between 18 and 29 years old in good health. The CDR3 loop is CSARNQETQYF. The CDR3 nucleotides read TGCAGTGCTAGAAACCAAGAGACCCAGTACTTC.